One sample yielded the 10 T cell receptor beta chains listed below, sequenced in a study of blood T cell repertoires in COVID-19. TCRdb's copy holds only in-frame clones and misses some; the assay was immunoSEQ multiplex PCR. The repertoire consists of some 120,000 clones, with roughly 72% occurring once and the leading ten covering more than 5.5%. The sequenced sample consisted of peripheral blood. These receptor sequences come from a man between 60 and 70 years old with acute or convalescent COVID-19.

This chain links TRBV12-3 or TRBV12-4 with TRBJ1-1; unclear D gene. Trimming removed 2 bases from V and 8 bases from J, with 12 bases in between. This CDR3 is 13 amino acids long. The chain's CDR3 is CASSLRNRQEAFF. CDR3 DNA sequence: TGTGCCAGCAGTTTACGGAACAGACAAGAAGCTTTCTTT.

The chain uses TRBV19 and TRBJ2-2; 7 bases fit TRBD2. The CDR3 runs to 14 residues. Germline V CDR1 and CDR2: LNHDA, SQIVND (reference sequence). The V segment lost 4 bases and the J segment 1 base; nucleotides outside the gene matches: 0. The CDR3: CASSTSGNTGELFF. The CDR3 region has the DNA TGTGCCAGTAGTACTAGCGGGAACACCGGGGAGCTGTTTTTT.

CDR3 protein: CASRLAGGPEETQYF. CDR3 nucleotides: TGTGCCAGCAGACTAGCGGGAGGGCCGGAAGAGACCCAGTACTTC. The gene calls are TRBV2 and TRBJ2-5; TRBD2 aligns across 13 bases. This CDR3 is built from 15 residues. Per the germline V gene, CDR1 is SNHLY and CDR2 is FYNNEI. Trimming cost V 6 bases and J 3 bases; bases outside gene matches: 4.

The chain uses TRBV5-6 and TRBJ1-2; D ambiguous. The germline V and J ends were trimmed by 3 bases and 1 base, with 10 bases remaining between them. Germline values: CDR1 SGHDT, CDR2 YYEEEE. The CDR3 is made up of 14 amino acids. The CDR3 here is CASSSDGINYGYTF. The CDR3 DNA sequence: TGTGCCAGCAGCTCGGACGGGATTAACTATGGCTACACCTTC.

The chain links TRBV6-5 to TRBJ2-2; 14 nucleotides agree with TRBD2. This CDR3 comprises 15 residues. The germline V gene has CDR1 MNHEY and CDR2 SVGAGI. Losses at the gene ends were 7 bases for V and 7 bases for J; bases not matched to a gene: 5. CDR3 DNA sequence: TGTGCCAGCACTAGACTAGCGGGAGGGGGCGGGGAGCTGTTTTTT. Protein product: CASTRLAGGGGELFF.

This chain links TRBV6-1 with TRBJ1-4, with unresolved D. Trimming left V 3 bases short and J 2 bases short, with 19 bases between. This CDR3 contains 18 residues. CDR1 is MNHNS and CDR2 is SASEGT in the germline V gene. CDR3 loop: CASSERAMIYGTNEKLFF. CDR3 in DNA: TGTGCCAGCAGTGAGAGGGCCATGATTTATGGGACTAATGAAAAACTGTTTTTT.

The chain carries TRBV7-2 and TRBJ2-1; 15 nucleotides agree with TRBD2. The length of the CDR3 is 15 residues. With V trimmed by 5 bases and J by 7 bases, 3 bases remained unmatched. Germline V lookup: CDR1 SGHTA, CDR2 FQGNSA. CDR3 loop: CASSVGLAGGNEQFF. CDR3 DNA sequence: TGTGCCAGCAGCGTAGGACTAGCGGGAGGGAATGAGCAGTTCTTC.

The chain couples TRBV7-3 to TRBJ2-3, with a possible D match to TRBD2 (6 bases). CDR1 is SGHTA, CDR2 FQGTGA, per germline. The CDR3 sequence is 18 residues long. V was cut by 2 bases and J by 2 bases, with 20 bases left in between. This CDR3 is CASSLRRVRGATTDTQYF. The CDR3 bases are TGTGCCAGCAGCTTACGACGGGTGCGCGGGGCGACCACAGATACGCAGTATTTT. Drawing the rest from reference TRBV7-3 and TRBJ2-3, the complete variable domain is GAGVSQTPSNKVTEKGKYVELRCDPISGHTALYWYRQSLGQGPEFLIYFQGTGAADDSGLPNDRFFAVRPEGSVSTLKIQRTERGDSAVYLCASSLRRVRGATTDTQYFGPGTRLTVL.

This clone turned up a few times. The chain uses TRBV7-2 and TRBJ1-6; 9 nucleotides agree with TRBD1. The V gene end was trimmed by 6 bases and the J gene end by 4 bases; junction bases not matched to a gene: 4. This CDR3 spans 15 amino acids. Germline lookup yields CDR1 SGHTA and CDR2 FQGNSA. The CDR3 reads CASSAQGAYNSPLHF. The CDR3 DNA reads as TGTGCCAGCAGTGCACAGGGGGCTTATAATTCACCCCTCCACTTT.

In DNA form, the CDR3 reads TGCGCCAGCAGCTTGGGGTCTTCGACGGAGCAGCCCCAGCATTTT. Its protein is CASSLGSSTEQPQHF. The genes are TRBV5-1 and TRBJ1-5; D is ambiguous. Germline V gives CDR1 SGHRS, CDR2 YFSETQ. The V end lost 0 bases, the J end lost 7 bases, and 14 bases lay between the germline ends. CDR3 length equals 15 residues.